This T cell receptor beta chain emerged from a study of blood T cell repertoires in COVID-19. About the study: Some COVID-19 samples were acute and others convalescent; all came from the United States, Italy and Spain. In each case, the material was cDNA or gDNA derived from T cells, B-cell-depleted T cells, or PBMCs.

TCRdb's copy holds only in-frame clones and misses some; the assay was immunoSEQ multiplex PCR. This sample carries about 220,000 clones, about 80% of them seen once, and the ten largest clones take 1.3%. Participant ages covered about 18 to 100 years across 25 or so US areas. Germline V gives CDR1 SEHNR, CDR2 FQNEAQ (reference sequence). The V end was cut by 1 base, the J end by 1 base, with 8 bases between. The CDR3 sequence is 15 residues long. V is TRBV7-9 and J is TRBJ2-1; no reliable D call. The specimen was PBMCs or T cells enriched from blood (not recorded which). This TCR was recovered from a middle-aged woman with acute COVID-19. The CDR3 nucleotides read TGTGCCAGCAGCTTAGACAGACAATCCTACAATGAGCAGTTCTTC. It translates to CASSLDRQSYNEQFF.